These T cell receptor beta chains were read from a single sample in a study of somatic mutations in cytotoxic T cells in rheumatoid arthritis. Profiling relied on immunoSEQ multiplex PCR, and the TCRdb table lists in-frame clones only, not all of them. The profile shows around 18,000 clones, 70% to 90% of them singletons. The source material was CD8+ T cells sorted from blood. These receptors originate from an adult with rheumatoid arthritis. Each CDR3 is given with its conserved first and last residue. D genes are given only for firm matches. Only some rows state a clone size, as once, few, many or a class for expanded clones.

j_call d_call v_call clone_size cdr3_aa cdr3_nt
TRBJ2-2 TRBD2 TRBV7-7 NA CASSFSLAGGPGGELFF TGTGCTAGCAGCTTCTCTCTAGCGGGAGGGCCTGGCGGGGAGCTGTTTTTT
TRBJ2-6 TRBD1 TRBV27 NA CASSRGGTVVLTF TGTGCCAGCAGCCGAGGGGGCACCGTCGTCCTGACTTTC
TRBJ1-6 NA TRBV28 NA CASSLIGNSYNSPLHF TGTGCCAGCAGCTTGATAGGGAATTCCTATAATTCACCCCTCCACTTT
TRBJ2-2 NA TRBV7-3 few CASSLRGGGLDTGELFF TGTGCCAGCAGCTTAAGAGGAGGGGGATTGGACACCGGGGAGCTGTTTTTT
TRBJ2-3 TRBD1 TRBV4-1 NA CASSQSGTGGLSTDTQYF TGCGCCAGCAGCCAATCCGGGACAGGGGGCCTCAGCACAGATACGCAGTATTTT
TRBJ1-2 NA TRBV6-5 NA CANPGSTDLYYGYTF TGTGCCAACCCAGGTTCGACAGATTTATACTATGGCTACACCTTC
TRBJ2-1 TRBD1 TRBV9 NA CASSAPGQGANEQFF TGTGCCAGCAGCGCCCCCGGACAGGGGGCTAATGAGCAGTTCTTC
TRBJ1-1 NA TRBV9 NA CASTGQPNTEAFF TGTGCCAGCACCGGGCAGCCGAACACTGAAGCTTTCTTT
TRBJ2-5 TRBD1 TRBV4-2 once CASSPRGNPQETQYF TGTGCCAGCAGCCCCAGGGGGAATCCGCAAGAGACCCAGTACTTC
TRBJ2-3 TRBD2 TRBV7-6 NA CASSLAGRGTDTQYF TGTGCCAGCAGCTTAGCCGGGAGGGGGACAGATACGCAGTATTTT
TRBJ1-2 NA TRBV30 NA CAWSVGGSGHRYTF TGTGCCTGGAGTGTAGGTGGCAGCGGCCACCGCTACACCTTC
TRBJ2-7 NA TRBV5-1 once CASSPGTDEQYF TGCGCCAGCAGCCCGGGGACCGACGAGCAGTACTTC
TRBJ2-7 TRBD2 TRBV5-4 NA CASSPGTSGGRPYEQYF TGTGCCAGCAGCCCGGGGACTAGCGGGGGCAGACCCTACGAGCAGTACTTC
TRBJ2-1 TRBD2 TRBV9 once CASSSQEGLADHEQFF TGTGCCAGCAGCTCACAAGAGGGACTAGCGGATCATGAGCAGTTCTTC
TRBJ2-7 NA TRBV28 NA CASSPGRDEQYF TGTGCCAGCAGCCCGGGCCGGGACGAGCAGTACTTC
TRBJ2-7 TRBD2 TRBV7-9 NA CASSLLPSGGGDEQYF TGTGCCAGCAGCCTCCTTCCGAGCGGGGGGGGCGACGAGCAGTACTTC
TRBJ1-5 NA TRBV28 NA CASSLPGPPTPPQHF TGTGCCAGCAGTTTACCGGGACCGCCTACCCCTCCCCAGCATTTT
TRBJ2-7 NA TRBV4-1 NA CASSQQGSDYEQYF TGCGCCAGCAGCCAACAGGGGTCGGATTACGAGCAGTACTTC
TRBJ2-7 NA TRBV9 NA CASSPPTGSHEQYF TGTGCCAGCAGCCCGCCGACAGGTTCCCACGAGCAGTACTTC
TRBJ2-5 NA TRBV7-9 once CASSPGETQYF TGTGCCAGCAGCCCGGGGGAGACCCAGTACTTC
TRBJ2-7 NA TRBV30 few CAWSGDTYEQYF TGTGCCTGGAGTGGAGATACCTACGAGCAGTACTTC
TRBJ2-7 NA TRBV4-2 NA CASSQVGNYEQYF TGTGCCAGCAGCCAAGTGGGGAACTACGAGCAGTACTTC
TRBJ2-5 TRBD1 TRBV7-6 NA CASSLGRQGLETQYF TGTGCCAGCAGCTTAGGACGACAGGGATTGGAGACCCAGTACTTC
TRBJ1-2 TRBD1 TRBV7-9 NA CASSLGGRGPFGYTF TGTGCCAGCAGCTTAGGTGGCAGGGGGCCGTTTGGCTACACCTTC
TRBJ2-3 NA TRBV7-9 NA CASSARLGNTDTQYF TGTGCCAGCAGCGCCCGACTAGGGAACACAGATACGCAGTATTTT
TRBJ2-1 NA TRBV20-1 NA CSAGALNEQFF TGCAGTGCTGGGGCCCTCAATGAGCAGTTCTTC
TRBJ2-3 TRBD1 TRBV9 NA CASSPRTGGSSSTDTQYF TGTGCCAGCAGCCCAAGGACAGGGGGCTCTTCTAGCACAGATACGCAGTATTTT
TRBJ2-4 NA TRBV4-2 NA CASSQPPVVPREAKNIQYF TGTGCCAGCAGCCAGCCCCCAGTAGTGCCGCGTGAGGCCAAAAACATTCAGTACTTC
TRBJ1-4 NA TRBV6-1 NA CASSEGGIGLVLEKLFF TGTGCCAGCAGTGAGGGGGGCATCGGACTTGTTCTTGAAAAACTGTTTTTT
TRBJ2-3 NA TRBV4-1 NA CASSQAGASGDTQYF TGCGCCAGCAGCCAAGCAGGGGCTAGCGGAGATACGCAGTATTTT
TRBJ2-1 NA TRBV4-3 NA CASSQPLRAGTYNEQFF TGCGCCAGCAGCCAACCACTACGGGCAGGTACCTACAATGAGCAGTTCTTC
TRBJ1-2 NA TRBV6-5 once CASSYSSRNYGYTF TGTGCCAGCAGTTACTCGAGCAGAAACTATGGCTACACCTTC
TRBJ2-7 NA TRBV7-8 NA CASSFLAGTYEQYF TGTGCCAGCAGCTTTCTGGCGGGGACCTACGAGCAGTACTTC
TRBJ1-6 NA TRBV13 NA CASSPRGVQRNSPLHF TGTGCCAGCAGCCCACGGGGGGTGCAGCGGAATTCACCCCTCCACTTT
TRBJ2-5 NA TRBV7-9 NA CASSHPGQQETQYF TGTGCCAGCAGCCACCCCGGACAACAAGAGACCCAGTACTTC
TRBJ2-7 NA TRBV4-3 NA CASSQAMARGYEQYF TGCGCCAGCAGCCAAGCTATGGCCCGGGGTTACGAGCAGTACTTC
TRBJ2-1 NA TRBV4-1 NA CASSPRTGNEQFF TGCGCCAGCAGCCCTAGGACGGGGAATGAGCAGTTCTTC
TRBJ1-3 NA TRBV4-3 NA CASSQEDGVGNTIYF TGCGCCAGCAGCCAAGAGGACGGGGTCGGAAACACCATATATTTT
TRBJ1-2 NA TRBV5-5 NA CASRYRDHANYGYTF TGTGCCAGCAGATACAGGGACCACGCTAACTATGGCTACACCTTC
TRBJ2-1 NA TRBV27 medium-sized CASSIGAGSYNEQFF TGTGCCAGCAGCATAGGGGCAGGGTCCTACAATGAGCAGTTCTTC
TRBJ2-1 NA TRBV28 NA CASSLLASSYNEQFF TGTGCCAGCAGTTTATTGGCCAGCTCCTACAATGAGCAGTTCTTC
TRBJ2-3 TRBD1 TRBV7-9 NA CASRLPRGQGAIDTQYF TGTGCCAGCAGATTGCCCCGGGGACAGGGGGCTATAGATACGCAGTATTTT
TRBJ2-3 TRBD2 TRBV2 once CASPGLEADTQYF TGTGCCAGTCCGGGACTAGAGGCAGATACGCAGTATTTT
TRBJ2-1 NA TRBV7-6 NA CASSFGQSSYNEQFF TGTGCCAGCAGCTTCGGACAGTCTTCCTACAATGAGCAGTTCTTC